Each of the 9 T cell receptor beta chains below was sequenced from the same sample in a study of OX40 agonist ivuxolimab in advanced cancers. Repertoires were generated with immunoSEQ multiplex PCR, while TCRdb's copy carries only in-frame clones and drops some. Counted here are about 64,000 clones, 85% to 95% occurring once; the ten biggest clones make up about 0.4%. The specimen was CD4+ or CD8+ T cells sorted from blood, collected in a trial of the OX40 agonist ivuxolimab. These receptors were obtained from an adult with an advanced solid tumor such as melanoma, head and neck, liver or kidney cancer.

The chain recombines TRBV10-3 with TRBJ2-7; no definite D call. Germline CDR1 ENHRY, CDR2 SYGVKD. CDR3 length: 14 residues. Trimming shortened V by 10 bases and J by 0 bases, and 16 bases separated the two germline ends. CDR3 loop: CATTADLSSYEQYF. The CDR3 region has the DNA TGTGCCACCACCGCAGACTTGAGCTCCTACGAGCAGTACTTC.

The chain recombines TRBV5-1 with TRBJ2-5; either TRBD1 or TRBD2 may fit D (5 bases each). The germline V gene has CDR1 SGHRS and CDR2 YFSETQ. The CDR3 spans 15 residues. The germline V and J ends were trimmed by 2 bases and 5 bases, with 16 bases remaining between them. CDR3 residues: CASSFSTSGLETQYF. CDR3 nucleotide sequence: TGCGCCAGCAGCTTCTCGACATCGGGGCTGGAGACCCAGTACTTC.

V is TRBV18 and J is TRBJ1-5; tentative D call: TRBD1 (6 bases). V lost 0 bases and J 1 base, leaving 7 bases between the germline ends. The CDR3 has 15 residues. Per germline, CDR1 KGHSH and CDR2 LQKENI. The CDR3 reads CASSPPGTSNQPQHF. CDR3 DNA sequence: TGTGCCAGCTCACCACCGGGGACAAGCAATCAGCCCCAGCATTTT. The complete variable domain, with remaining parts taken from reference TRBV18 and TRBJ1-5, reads NAGVMQNPRHLVRRRGQEARLRCSPMKGHSHVYWYRQLPEEGLKFMVYLQKENIIDESGMPKERFSAEFPKEGPSILRIQQVVRGDSAAYFCASSPPGTSNQPQHFGDGTRLSIL.

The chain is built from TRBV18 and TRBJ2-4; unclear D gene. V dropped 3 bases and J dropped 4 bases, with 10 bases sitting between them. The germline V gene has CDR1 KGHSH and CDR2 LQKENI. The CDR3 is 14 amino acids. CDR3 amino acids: CASSPAAEKNIQYF. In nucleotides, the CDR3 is TGTGCCAGCTCACCGGCGGCAGAAAAAAACATTCAGTACTTC.

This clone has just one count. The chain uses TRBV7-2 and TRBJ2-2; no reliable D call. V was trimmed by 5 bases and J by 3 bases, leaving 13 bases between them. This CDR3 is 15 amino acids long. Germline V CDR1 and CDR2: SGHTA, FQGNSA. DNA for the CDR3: TGTGCCAGCAGCCTTCTGGGCCTAGACACCGGGGAGCTGTTTTTT. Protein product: CASSLLGLDTGELFF.

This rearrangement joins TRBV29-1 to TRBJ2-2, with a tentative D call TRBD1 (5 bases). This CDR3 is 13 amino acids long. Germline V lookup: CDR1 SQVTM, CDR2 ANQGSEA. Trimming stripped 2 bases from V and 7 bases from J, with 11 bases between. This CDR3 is CSVEKTQGGELFF. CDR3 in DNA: TGCAGCGTTGAAAAGACTCAGGGCGGGGAGCTGTTTTTT.

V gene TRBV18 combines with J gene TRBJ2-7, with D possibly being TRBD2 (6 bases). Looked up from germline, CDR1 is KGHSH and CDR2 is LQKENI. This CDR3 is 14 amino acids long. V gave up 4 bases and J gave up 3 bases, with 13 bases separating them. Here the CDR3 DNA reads TGTGCCAGCTCACAGGCGGGGCGGAACTACGAGCAGTACTTC. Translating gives CASSQAGRNYEQYF.

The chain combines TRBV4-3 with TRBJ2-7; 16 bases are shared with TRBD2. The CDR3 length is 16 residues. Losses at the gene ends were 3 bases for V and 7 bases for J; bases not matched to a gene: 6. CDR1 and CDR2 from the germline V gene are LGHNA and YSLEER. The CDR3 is CASSQTGLAGGLEQYF. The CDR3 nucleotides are TGCGCCAGCAGCCAGACGGGACTAGCGGGAGGGCTGGAGCAGTACTTC.

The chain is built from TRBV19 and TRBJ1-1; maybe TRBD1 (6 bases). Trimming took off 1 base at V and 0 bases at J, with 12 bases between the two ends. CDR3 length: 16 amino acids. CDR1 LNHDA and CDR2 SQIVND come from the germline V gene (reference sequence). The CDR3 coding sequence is TGTGCCAGTAGTATAGGCCCGACAGGAGTGAACACTGAAGCTTTCTTT. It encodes CASSIGPTGVNTEAFF.